Shown below are 3 T cell receptor beta chains from a single sample sequenced in a study of OX40 agonist ivuxolimab in advanced cancers. Sequenced by immunoSEQ multiplex PCR; TCRdb stores in-frame clones only, minus some. In the table there are more than 60,000 clones, about 85% of which are singletons. This specimen consisted of CD4+ or CD8+ T cells sorted from blood, obtained in a trial of the OX40 agonist ivuxolimab. These TCRs come from an adult with an advanced solid tumor such as melanoma, head and neck, liver or kidney cancer.

This chain connects TRBV18 to TRBJ2-5; D remains ambiguous. Looked up from germline, CDR1 is KGHSH and CDR2 is LQKENI. This CDR3 comprises 13 residues. Trimming took 5 bases from V and 3 from J, leaving 10 bases between them. The CDR3 is CASSANQEETQYF. CDR3 coding DNA: TGTGCCAGCTCAGCCAACCAGGAAGAGACCCAGTACTTC.

V and J are TRBV9 and TRBJ2-4, with no clear D. The germline V and J ends were trimmed by 0 bases and 6 bases, with 13 bases remaining between them. The germline CDR1 and CDR2 sequences are SGDLS and YYNGEE. The CDR3 spans 15 residues. CDR3 nucleotides: TGTGCCAGCAGCGTAGAATCCGTTTGGGGAAACATTCAGTACTTC. Translation: CASSVESVWGNIQYF.

The genes are TRBV7-9 and TRBJ2-1; D uncertain. The CDR3 has 14 amino acids. Germline CDR1 SEHNR, CDR2 FQNEAQ (reference sequence). V lost 7 bases and J lost 3, with 13 bases in between. In DNA, the CDR3 is TGTGCCAGCACGCTGGGTTCCTACTACAATGAGCAGTTCTTC. Its protein is CASTLGSYYNEQFF.